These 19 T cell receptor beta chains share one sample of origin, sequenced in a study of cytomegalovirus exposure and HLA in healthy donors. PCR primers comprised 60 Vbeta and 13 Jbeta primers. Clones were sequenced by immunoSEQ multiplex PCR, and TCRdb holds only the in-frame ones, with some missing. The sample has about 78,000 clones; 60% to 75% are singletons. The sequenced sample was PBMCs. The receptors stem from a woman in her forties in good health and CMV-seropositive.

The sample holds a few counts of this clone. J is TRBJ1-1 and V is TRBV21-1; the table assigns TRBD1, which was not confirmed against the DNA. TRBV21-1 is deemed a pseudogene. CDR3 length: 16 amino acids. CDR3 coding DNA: TGTGCCAGCAGCAACCCATACCGGGACAGTCGACACGAAGCTTTCTTT. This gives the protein CASSNPYRDSRHEAFF.

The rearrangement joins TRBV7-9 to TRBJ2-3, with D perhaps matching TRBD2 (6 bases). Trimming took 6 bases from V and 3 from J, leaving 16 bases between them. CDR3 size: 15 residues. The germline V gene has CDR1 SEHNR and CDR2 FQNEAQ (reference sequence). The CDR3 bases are TGTGCCAGCAGTCCCCGACTAGATTCGACAGATACGCAGTATTTT. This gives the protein CASSPRLDSTDTQYF.

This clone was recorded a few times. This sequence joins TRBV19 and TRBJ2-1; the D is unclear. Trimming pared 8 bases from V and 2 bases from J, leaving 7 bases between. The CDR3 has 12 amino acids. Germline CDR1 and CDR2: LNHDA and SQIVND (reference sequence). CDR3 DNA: TGTGCCAGTGCGCGAGCCTACAATGAGCAGTTCTTC. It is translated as CASARAYNEQFF.

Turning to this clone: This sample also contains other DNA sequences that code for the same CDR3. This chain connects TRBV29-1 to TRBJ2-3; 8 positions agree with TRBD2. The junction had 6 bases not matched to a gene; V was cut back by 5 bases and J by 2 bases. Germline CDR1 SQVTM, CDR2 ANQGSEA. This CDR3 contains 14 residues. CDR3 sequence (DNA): TGCAGCGTTCTGGCGGGAGGCACCACAGATACGCAGTATTTT. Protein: CSVLAGGTTDTQYF.

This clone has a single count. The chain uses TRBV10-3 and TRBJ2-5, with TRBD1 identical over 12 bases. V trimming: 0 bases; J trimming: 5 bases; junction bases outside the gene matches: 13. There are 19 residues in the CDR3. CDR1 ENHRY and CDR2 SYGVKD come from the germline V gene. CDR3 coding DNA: TGTGCCATCAGTGAGTCCCCCTTCTCCGGGACAGGGGGCAGGGAGACCCAGTACTTC. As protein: CAISESPFSGTGGRETQYF.

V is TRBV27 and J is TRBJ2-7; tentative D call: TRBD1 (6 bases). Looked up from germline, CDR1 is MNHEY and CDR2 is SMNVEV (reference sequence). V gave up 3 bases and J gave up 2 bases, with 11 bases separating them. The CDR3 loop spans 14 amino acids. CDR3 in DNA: TGTGCCAGCAGTTTTGCCCAGGGGACCTACGAGCAGTACTTC. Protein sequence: CASSFAQGTYEQYF.

CDR3 in amino acids: CASSASPRDGYTF. The DNA of the CDR3 is TGTGCCAGCAGCGCCTCACCCAGGGATGGCTACACCTTC. V and J are TRBV5-6 and TRBJ1-2, with a weak D call TRBD1 (5 bases). With 4 bases removed from V and 6 bases from J, the gap between germline ends came to 13 bases. This CDR3 has 13 amino acids. Germline lookup yields CDR1 SGHDT and CDR2 YYEEEE.

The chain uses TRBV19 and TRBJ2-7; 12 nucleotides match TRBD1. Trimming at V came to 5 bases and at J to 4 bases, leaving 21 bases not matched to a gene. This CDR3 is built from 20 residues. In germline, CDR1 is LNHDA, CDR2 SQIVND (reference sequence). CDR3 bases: TGTGCCAGTAGTTTAGGTCCGGGACAGGGGGCTCTTGTGGACCCGTACGAGCAGTACTTC. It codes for CASSLGPGQGALVDPYEQYF.

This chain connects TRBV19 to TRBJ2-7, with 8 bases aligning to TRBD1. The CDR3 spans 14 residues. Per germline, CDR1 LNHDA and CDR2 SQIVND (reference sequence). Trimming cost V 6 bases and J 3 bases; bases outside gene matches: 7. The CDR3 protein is CASSPGTGHYEQYF. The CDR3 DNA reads TGTGCCAGTAGCCCCGGGACAGGCCACTACGAGCAGTACTTC.

CDR3: CASSDLEGTEAFF. Here the CDR3 DNA reads TGTGCCAGCAGCGACCTGGAGGGAACTGAAGCTTTCTTT. The chain joins TRBV7-9 to TRBJ1-1; no clear D. Germline V gene sequence: CDR1 SEHNR, CDR2 FQNEAQ (reference sequence). The V gene lost 5 bases and the J gene lost 5 bases, with 12 bases spanning the gap. This CDR3 spans 13 amino acids.

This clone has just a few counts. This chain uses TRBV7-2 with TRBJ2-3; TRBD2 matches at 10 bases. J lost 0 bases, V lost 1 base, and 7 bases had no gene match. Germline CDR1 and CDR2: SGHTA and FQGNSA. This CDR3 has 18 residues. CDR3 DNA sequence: TGTGCCAGCAGCTTAGGAAGCGGGGGGGGATTGAGCACAGATACGCAGTATTTT. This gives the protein CASSLGSGGGLSTDTQYF.

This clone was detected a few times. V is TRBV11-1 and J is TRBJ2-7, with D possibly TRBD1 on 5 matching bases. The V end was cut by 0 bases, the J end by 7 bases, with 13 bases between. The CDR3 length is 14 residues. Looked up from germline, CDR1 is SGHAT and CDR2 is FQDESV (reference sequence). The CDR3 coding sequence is TGTGCCAGCAGCTTAGCGGAGCAGGGCCGAGAGCAGTACTTC. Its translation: CASSLAEQGREQYF.

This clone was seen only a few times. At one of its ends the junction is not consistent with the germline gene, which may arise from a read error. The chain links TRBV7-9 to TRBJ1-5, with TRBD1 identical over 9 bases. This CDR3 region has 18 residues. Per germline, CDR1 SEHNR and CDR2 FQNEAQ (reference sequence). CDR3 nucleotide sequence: TGTTCCAGCAGCTTAGGGTCGGGACAGGGAATCGTCAATCAGCCCCAGCATTTT. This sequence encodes CSSSLGSGQGIVNQPQHF. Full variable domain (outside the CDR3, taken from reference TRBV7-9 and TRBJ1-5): DTGVSQNPRHKITKRGQNVTFRCDPISEHNRLYWYRQTLGQGPEFLTYFQNEAQLEKSRLLSDRFSAERPKGSFSTLEIQRTEQGDSAMYLCSSSLGSGQGIVNQPQHFGDGTRLSIL.

The CDR3 nucleotides are TGTGCCAGCAGTCCACCAGGGGGCGTGAGGGGCTACACCTTC. This gives the protein CASSPPGGVRGYTF. The gene calls are TRBV25-1 and TRBJ1-2; TRBD1 agrees at 8 bases. This CDR3 contains 14 residues. V gave up 5 bases and J gave up 8 bases; unmatched junction bases: 10. Germline V CDR1 and CDR2: MGHDK, SYGVNS.

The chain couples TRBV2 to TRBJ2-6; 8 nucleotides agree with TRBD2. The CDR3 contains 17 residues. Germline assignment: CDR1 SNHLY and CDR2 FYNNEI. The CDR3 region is CAKRPPGGLSGANVLTF. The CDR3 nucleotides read TGTGCAAAAAGGCCTCCGGGGGGGTTATCTGGGGCCAACGTCCTGACTTTC.

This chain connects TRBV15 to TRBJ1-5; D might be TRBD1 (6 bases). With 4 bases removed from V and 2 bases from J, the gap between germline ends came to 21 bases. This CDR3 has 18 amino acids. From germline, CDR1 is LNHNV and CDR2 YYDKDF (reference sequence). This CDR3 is CATSTLRDTNWGNQPQHF. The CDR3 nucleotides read TGTGCCACCAGCACCCTTCGGGACACGAACTGGGGCAATCAGCCCCAGCATTTT. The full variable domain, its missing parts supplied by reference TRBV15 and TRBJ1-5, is DAMVIQNPRYQVTQFGKPVTLSCSQTLNHNVMYWYQQKSSQAPKLLFHYYDKDFNNEADTPDNFQSRRPNTSFCFLDIRSPGLGDTAMYLCATSTLRDTNWGNQPQHFGDGTRLSIL.

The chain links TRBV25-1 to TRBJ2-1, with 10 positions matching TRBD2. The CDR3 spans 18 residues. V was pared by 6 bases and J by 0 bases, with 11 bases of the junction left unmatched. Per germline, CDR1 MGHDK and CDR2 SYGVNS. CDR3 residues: CASRSSGLADPSYNEQFF. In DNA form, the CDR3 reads TGTGCCAGCAGAAGCTCCGGACTAGCGGATCCCTCCTACAATGAGCAGTTCTTC. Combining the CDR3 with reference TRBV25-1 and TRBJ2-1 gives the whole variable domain EADIYQTPRYLVIGTGKKITLECSQTMGHDKMYWYQQDPGMELHLIHYSYGVNSTEKGDLSSESTVSRIRTEHFPLTLESARPSHTSQYLCASRSSGLADPSYNEQFFGPGTRLTVL.

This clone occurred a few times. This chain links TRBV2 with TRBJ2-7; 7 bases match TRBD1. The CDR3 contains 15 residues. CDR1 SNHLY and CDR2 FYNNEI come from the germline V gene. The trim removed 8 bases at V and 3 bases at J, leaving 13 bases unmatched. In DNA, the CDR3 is TGTGCCAGCTCCTTCCGCCTGGGACAGAACTACGAGCAGTACTTC. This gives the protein CASSFRLGQNYEQYF.

CDR3 nucleotide sequence: TGTGCCAGCAGTGATCGGTTTAAATTTGAAGCTTTCTTT. It codes for CASSDRFKFEAFF. The J gene is TRBJ1-1, the V gene TRBV2; D unresolved. There are 13 residues in the CDR3. V lost 3 bases, J lost 7 bases, and 12 bases lay in between. Germline V gene lookup returns CDR1 SNHLY and CDR2 FYNNEI.